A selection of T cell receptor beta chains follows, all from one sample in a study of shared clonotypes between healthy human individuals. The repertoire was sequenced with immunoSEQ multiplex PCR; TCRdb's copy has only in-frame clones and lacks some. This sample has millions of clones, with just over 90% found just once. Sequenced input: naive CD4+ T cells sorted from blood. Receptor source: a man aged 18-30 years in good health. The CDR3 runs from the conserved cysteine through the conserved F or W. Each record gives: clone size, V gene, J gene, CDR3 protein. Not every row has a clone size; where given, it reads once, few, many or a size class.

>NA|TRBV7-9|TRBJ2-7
CASSLAEFGRGEQYF
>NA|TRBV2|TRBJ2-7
CAIGEGGRYEQYF
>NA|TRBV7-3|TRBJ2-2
CASSSGAGELFF
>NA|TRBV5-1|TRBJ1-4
CASSLSRRVEEKLFF
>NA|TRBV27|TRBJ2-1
CASGFLSGSLNEQFF
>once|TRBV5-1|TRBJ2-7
CASSPRGGSYEQYF
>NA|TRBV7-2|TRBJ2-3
CASSLGSYGTDTQYF
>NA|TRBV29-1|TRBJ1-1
CSVRGRGVDTEAFF
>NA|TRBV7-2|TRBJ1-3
CASSFVDQGVGNTIYF
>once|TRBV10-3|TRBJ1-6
CAISESTADLNSPLHF
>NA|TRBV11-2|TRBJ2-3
CASSVLRAGTDTQYF
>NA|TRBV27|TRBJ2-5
CASSKVQGGRETQYF
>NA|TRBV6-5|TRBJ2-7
CASSTSTSGDYEQYF
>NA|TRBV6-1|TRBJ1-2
CASSEIGQGMRGGYTF
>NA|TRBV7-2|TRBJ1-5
CASSRFSGEGGSRPQHF
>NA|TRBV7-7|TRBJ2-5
CASSLAGGKETQYF
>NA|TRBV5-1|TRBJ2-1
CASSLQGNEQFF